The T cell receptor (beta chain) under discussion was sequenced for a study of blood T cell repertoires in COVID-19 (dated by TCRdb to 2018 to 2021). Background for the entire study: The collaborator samples originated in the United States, Italy and Spain and spanned the acute and convalescent phases of COVID-19. The prospective study material was composed of cDNA or gDNA derived from T cells, B-cell-depleted T cells, or PBMCs. The dataset comprised deeply sampled blood TCRbeta repertoires from subjects exposed to, actively infected with, or recovered from COVID-19. The repertoires were released in a freely available public database meant as a resource for research on the immune response to SARS-CoV-2. The samples were drawn from the first 160 participants of the ongoing ImmuneRACE study and from 1,254 subjects provided by 6 global collaborators. Sample metadata almost always included a de-identified subject ID, COVID-19 status, age in years and sex. HLA class I and class II types, where available, came from metadata supplied by the sample provider rather than from assay-based typing.

Another Seattle source contributed samples from volunteer blood donors who had recovered from COVID-19. Collaborating institutions collected whole blood in K2EDTA tubes following their own protocols. Collaborator samples were shipped for TCRbeta analysis as frozen whole blood, isolated PBMCs, or DNA extracted from either sample type. The immunoSEQ Assay, a bias-controlled multiplex PCR, was used to amplify TCRbeta CDR3 regions from genomic DNA. The authors' analysis ran thus. The number of nucleated cells in each sample was estimated from the amplification of reference gene primers within the assay. To quantify the absolute abundance of each unique TCRbeta CDR3 rearrangement, sequence reads were collapsed and filtered. For each sample, productive Simpson clonality was calculated as the square root of Simpson's diversity index across productive rearrangements. The table comes from immuneACCESS by way of TCRdb, which keeps in-frame sequences with V and J called. Part of the clones is missing from these tables; in studies checked, under half for an unresolved V gene and the rest for unknown reasons. From that table come the V and J calls and clone size; the DNA was used to work out D and trimming. This sample gives 280,000 or so clones in total; 75% to 90% of them show up just once. Jointly, the top ten make up about 2.2% of the sample.

V gives up 2 bases and J gives up 1 base, and the segment between their germline ends measures 8 bases. The CDR3, cysteine through phenylalanine, is 14 amino acids long. Of the read, only the CDR3 DNA is kept; its 42 bases are in frame from base 1. The germline V gene yields MDHEN for CDR1 and SYDVKM for CDR2. Overall study outcomes, separate from this receptor: Clinical and demographic metadata were provided uncurated, with the amount varying by source and participant.

Note on this clone: Its antigen target is currently unknown. Per-base quality was not reported, and no clone a single base away is much larger than it.

This receptor was obtained from a woman under 40 who had recovered from COVID-19. Source material: peripheral blood. The rearrangement joined TRBV28 to TRBJ1-1; the D gene is not confidently resolved. The DNA sequence is given as TGTGCCAGCAGTTTAGCCACACGGAACACTGAAGCTTTCTTT. This encodes CASSLATRNTEAFF.